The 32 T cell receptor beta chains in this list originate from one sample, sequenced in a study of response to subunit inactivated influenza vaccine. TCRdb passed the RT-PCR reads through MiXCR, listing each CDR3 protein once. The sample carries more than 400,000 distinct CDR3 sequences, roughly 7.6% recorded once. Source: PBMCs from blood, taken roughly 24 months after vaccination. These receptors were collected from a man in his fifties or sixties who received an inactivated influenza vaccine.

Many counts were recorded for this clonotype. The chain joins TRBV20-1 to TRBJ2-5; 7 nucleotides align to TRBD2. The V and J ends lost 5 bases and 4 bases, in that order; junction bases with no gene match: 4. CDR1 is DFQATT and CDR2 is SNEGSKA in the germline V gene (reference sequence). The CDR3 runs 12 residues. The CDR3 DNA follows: TGCAGTGCTTTGACTAGCTCAGAGACCCAGTACTTC. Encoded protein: CSALTSSETQYF.

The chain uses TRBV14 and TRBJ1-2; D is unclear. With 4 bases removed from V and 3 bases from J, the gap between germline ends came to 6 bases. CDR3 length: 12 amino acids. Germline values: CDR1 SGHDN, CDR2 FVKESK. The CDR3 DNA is TGTGCCAGCAGCCTGAACTACTATGGCTACACCTTC. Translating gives CASSLNYYGYTF.

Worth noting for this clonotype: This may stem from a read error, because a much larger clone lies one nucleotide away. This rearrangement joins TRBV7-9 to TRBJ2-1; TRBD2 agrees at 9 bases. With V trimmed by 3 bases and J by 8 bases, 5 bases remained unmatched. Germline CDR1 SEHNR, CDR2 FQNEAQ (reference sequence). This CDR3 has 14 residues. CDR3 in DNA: TGTGCCAGCAGCTTGGCGGGAGGGTTGCATGAGCAGTTCTTC. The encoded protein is CASSLAGGLHEQFF.

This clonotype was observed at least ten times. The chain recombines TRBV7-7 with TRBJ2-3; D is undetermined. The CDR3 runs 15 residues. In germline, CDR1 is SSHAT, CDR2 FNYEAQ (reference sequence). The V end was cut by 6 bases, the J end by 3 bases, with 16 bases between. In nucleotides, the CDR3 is TGTGCCAGCAGTAGGACGGTGGATCGAACAGATACGCAGTATTTT. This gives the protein CASSRTVDRTDTQYF.

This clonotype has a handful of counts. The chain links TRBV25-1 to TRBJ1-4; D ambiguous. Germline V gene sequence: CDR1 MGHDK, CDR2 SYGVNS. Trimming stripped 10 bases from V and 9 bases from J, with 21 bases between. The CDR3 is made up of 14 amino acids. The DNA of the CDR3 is TGTGCCACCACGGGCAAGGGCAGTGCGAAAAAACTGTTTTTT. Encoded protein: CATTGKGSAKKLFF.

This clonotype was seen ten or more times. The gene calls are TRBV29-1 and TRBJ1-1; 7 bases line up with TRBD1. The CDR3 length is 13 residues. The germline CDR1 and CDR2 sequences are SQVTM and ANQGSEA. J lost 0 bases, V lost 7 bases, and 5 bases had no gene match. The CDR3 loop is CSATGAMNTEAFF. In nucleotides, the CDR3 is TGCAGCGCCACAGGGGCTATGAACACTGAAGCTTTCTTT.

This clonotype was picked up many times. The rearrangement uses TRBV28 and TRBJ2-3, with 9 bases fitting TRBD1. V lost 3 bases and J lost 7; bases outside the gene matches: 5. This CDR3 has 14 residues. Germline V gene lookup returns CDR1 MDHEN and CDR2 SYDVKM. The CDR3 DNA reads TGTGCCAGCAGTTTTGAGGACAGGGGCCATACGCAGTATTTT. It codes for CASSFEDRGHTQYF.

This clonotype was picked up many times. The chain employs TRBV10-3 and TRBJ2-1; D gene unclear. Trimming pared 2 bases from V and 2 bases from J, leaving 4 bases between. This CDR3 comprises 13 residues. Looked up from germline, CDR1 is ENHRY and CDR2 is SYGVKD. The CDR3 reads CAISEHTYNEQFF. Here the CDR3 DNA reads TGTGCCATCAGTGAGCATACCTACAATGAGCAGTTCTTC.

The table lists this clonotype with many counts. The CDR3 DNA follows: TGTGCCAGCAGTTTTTACAGCCAAGAGACCCAGTACTTC. Its protein is CASSFYSQETQYF. The chain uses TRBV6-6 and TRBJ2-5, with no clear D. Germline CDR1 is MNHNY and CDR2 is SVGAGI (reference sequence). Trimming pared 4 bases from V and 1 base from J, leaving 7 bases between. CDR3 length: 13 amino acids.

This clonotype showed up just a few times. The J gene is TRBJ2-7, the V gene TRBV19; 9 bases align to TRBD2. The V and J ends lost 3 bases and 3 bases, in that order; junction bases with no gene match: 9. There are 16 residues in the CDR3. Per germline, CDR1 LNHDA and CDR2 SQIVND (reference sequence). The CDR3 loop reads CASSMTLGTSYYEQYF. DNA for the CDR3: TGTGCCAGTAGTATGACCCTAGGGACTAGCTACTACGAGCAGTACTTC.

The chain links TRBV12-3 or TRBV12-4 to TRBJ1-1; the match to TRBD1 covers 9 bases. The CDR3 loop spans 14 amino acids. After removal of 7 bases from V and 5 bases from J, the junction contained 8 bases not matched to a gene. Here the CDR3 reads CASTIGQGRTEAFF. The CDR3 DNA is TGTGCCAGCACCATAGGACAGGGGAGGACTGAAGCTTTCTTT.

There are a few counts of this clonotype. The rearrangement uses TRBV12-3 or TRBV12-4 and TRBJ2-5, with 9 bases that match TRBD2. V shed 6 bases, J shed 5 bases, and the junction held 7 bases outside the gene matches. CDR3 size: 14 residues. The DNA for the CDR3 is TGTGCCAGCAGCTCTGAGCGGGGGGTTGAGACCCAGTACTTC. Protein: CASSSERGVETQYF.

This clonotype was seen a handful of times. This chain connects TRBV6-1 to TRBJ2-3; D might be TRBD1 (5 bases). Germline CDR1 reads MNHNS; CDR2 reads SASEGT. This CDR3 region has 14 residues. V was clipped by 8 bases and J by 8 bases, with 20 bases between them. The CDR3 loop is CASSKGPGSSTQYF. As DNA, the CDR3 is TGTGCCAGCTCGAAGGGGCCCGGGTCTTCTACGCAGTATTTT.

The CDR3 region has the DNA TGTGCCAGCAGTTACTCGGAGAGGGGGCGAGGTGGCTACACCTTC. Residues: CASSYSERGRGGYTF. V usage is TRBV6-5 and J usage is TRBJ1-2, with TRBD1 identical over 7 bases. The germline CDR1 and CDR2 sequences are MNHEY and SVGAGI. This CDR3 is 15 amino acids long. Trimming cost V 0 bases and J 7 bases; bases outside gene matches: 8.

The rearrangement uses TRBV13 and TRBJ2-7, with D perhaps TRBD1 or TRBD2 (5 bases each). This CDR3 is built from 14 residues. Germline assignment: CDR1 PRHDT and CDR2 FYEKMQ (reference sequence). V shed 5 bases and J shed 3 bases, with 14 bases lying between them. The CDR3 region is CASSLRDGNYEQYF. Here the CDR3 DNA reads TGTGCCAGCAGCCTTAGGGACGGGAACTACGAGCAGTACTTC. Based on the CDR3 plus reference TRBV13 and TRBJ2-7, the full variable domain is AAGVIQSPRHLIKEKRETATLKCYPIPRHDTVYWYQQGPGQDPQFLISFYEKMQSDKGSIPDRFSAQQFSDYHSELNMSSLELGDSALYFCASSLRDGNYEQYFGPGTRLTVT.

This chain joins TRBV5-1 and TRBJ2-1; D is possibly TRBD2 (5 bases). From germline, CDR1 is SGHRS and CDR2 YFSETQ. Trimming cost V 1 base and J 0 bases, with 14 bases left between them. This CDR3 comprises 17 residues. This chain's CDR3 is CASSLLFRGSSYNEQFF. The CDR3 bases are TGCGCCAGCAGCTTGTTGTTTCGAGGGAGCTCCTACAATGAGCAGTTCTTC.

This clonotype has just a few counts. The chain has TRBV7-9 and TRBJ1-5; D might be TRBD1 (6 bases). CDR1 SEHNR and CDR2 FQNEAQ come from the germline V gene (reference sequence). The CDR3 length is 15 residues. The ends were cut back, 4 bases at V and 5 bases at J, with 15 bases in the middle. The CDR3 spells CASSSGGRGHQPQHF. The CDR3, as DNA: TGTGCCAGCAGCTCCGGCGGCAGGGGTCATCAGCCCCAGCATTTT.

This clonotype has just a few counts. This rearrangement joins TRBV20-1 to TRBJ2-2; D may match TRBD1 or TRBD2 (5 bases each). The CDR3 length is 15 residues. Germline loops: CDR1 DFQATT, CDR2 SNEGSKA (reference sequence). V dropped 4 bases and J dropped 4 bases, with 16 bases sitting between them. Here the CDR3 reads CSATKRGGATGELFF. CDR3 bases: TGCAGTGCTACTAAACGGGGCGGTGCCACCGGGGAGCTGTTTTTT.

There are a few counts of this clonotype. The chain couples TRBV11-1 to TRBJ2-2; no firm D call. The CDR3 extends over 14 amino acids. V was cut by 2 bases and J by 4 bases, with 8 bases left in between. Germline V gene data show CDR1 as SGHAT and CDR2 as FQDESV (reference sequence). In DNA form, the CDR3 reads TGTGCCAGCAGCTTAACTCGAATCACCGGGGAGCTGTTTTTT. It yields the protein CASSLTRITGELFF.

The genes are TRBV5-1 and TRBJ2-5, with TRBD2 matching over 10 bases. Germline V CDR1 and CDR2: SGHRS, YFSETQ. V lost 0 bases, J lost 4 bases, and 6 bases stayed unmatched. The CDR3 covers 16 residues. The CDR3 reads CASSLAATSGVETQYF. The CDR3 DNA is TGCGCCAGCAGCTTGGCCGCCACTAGCGGGGTAGAGACCCAGTACTTC. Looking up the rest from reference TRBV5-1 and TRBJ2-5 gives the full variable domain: KAGVTQTPRYLIKTRGQQVTLSCSPISGHRSVSWYQQTPGQGLQFLFEYFSETQRNKGNFPGRFSGRQFSNSRSEMNVSTLELGDSALYLCASSLAATSGVETQYFGPGTRLLVL.

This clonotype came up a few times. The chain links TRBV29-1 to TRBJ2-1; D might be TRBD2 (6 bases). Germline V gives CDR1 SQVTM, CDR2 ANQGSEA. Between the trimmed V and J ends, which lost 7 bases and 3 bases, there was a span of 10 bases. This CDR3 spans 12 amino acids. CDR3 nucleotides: TGCAGCGGGGGACTGAACTACAATGAGCAGTTCTTC. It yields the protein CSGGLNYNEQFF.

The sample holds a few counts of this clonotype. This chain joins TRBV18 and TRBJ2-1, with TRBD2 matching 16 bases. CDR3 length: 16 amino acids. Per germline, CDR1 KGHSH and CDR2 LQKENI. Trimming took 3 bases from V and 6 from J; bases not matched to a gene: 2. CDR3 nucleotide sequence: TGTGCCAGCTCACCCGGGACTAGCGGGAGGGCCAATGAGCAGTTCTTC. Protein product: CASSPGTSGRANEQFF.

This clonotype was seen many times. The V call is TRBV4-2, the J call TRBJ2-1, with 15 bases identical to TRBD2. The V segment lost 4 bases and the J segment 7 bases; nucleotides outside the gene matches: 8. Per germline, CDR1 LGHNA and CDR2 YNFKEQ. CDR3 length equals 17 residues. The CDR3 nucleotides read TGTGCCAGCAGCCTAAACTCCGGGACTAGCGGGGGGAATGAGCAGTTCTTC. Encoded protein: CASSLNSGTSGGNEQFF.

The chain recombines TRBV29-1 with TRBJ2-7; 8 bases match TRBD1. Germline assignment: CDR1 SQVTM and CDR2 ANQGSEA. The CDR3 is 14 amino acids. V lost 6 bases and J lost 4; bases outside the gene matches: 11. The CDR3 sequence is CSVQQGQGAYEQYF. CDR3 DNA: TGCAGCGTGCAGCAGGGGCAGGGGGCATACGAGCAGTACTTC.

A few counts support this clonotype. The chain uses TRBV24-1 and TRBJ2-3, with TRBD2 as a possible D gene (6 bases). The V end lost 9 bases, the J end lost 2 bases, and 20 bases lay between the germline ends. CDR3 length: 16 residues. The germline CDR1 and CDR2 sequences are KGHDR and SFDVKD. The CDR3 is CATGPRRLGLTDTQYF. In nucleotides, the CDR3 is TGTGCCACCGGCCCCAGGAGACTAGGGCTCACAGATACGCAGTATTTT.

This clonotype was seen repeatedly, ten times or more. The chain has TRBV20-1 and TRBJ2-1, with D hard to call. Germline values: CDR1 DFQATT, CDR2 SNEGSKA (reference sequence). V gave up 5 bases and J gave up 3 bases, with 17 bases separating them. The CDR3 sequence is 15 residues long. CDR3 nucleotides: TGCAGTGCTGGCCGTGGGGTGGGGTTCTACAATGAGCAGTTCTTC. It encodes CSAGRGVGFYNEQFF.

The CDR3 reads CASSDGRTSGRAQDTQYF. CDR3 nucleotide sequence: TGTGCCAGCAGTGACGGGCGGACTAGCGGGAGGGCACAAGATACGCAGTATTTT. The chain combines TRBV6-4 with TRBJ2-3; 15 positions match TRBD2. The CDR3 loop spans 18 amino acids. The V gene end was trimmed by 2 bases and the J gene end by 5 bases; junction bases not matched to a gene: 8. Germline V gene sequence: CDR1 MRHNA, CDR2 SNTAGT.

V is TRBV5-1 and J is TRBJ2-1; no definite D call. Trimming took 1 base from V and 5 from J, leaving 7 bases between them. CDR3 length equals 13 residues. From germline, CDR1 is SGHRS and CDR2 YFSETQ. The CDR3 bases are TGCGCCAGCAGCTTGAACCTTGACAATGAGCAGTTCTTC. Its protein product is CASSLNLDNEQFF.

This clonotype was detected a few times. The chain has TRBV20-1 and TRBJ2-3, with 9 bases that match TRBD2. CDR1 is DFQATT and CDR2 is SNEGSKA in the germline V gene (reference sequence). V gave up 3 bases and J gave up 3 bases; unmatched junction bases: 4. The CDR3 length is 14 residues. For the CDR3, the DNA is TGCAGTGCTAGTACGGCGGGAGGGACAGATACGCAGTATTTT. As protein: CSASTAGGTDTQYF.

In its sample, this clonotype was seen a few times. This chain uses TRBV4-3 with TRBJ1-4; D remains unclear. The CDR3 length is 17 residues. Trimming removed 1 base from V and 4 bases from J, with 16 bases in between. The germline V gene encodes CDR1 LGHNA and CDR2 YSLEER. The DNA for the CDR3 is TGCGCCAGCAGCCAAGGACTCAGGAAAGGGCTTAATGAAAAACTGTTTTTT. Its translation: CASSQGLRKGLNEKLFF.

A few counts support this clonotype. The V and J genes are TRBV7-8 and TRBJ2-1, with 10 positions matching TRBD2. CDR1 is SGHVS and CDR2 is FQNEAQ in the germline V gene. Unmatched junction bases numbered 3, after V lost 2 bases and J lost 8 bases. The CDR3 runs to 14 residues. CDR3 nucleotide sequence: TGTGCCAGCAGCTTACCAGCGGGGGGGGATGAGCAGTTCTTC. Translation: CASSLPAGGDEQFF.

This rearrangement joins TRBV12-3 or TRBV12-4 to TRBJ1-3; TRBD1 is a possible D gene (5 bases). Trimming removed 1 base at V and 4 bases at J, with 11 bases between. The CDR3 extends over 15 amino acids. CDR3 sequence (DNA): TGTGCCAGCAGTTTAGTCTATGGGGGGGGAAACACCATATATTTT. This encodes CASSLVYGGGNTIYF.